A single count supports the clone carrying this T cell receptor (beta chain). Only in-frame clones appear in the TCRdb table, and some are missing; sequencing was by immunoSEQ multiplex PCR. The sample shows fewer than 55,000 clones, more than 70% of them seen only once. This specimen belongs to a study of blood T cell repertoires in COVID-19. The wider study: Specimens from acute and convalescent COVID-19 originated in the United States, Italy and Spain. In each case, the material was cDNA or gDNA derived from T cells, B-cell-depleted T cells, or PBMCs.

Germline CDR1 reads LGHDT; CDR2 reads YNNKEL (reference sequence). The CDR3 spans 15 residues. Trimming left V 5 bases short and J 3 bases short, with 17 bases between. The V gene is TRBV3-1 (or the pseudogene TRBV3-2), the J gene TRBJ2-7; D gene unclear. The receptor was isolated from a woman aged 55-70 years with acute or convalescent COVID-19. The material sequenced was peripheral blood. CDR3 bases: TGTGCCAGCAGCTCCGCGAGGTCGAGGTTCTACGAGCAGTACTTC. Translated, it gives CASSSARSRFYEQYF.